Here is one T cell receptor (beta chain) with its context. Antigen: not known. Germline lookup yields CDR1 GTSNPN and CDR2 SVGIG (reference sequence). V was pared by 2 bases and J by 10 bases, with 18 bases between. The CDR3 loop spans 15 amino acids. The study ran its PCR with 60 Vbeta and 13 Jbeta primers. Sequenced by immunoSEQ multiplex PCR; TCRdb stores in-frame clones only, minus some. The table shows about 150,000 clones, with about three quarters occurring only once. This record belongs to a study of cytomegalovirus exposure and HLA in healthy donors. The study, taken as a whole, reports: At a 0.05 false discovery rate, a later analysis found 15,000 to 20,000 TCR beta sequences to be associated with HLA alleles. One variant, a missense change in DCLRE1C, was linked in a later analysis to TCR beta V- and J-gene trimming. Cytomegalovirus association was listed for about 160 TCR beta chains.

Donors had nominal health at sampling but likely had unrecorded immune exposures. The sample comprised PBMCs. This TCR came from a male donor in good health and CMV-seronegative. The rearrangement joins TRBV30 to TRBJ1-6; D gene uncertain. CDR3 residues: CAWSSFGEARSPLHF. The CDR3 DNA follows: TGTGCCTGGAGTTCCTTTGGGGAGGCAAGGTCACCCCTCCACTTT.